A single sample gave rise to the 10 T cell receptor beta chains below, sequenced in a study of CD8+ T cells in alopecia areata. Following RNA extraction, reverse transcription yielded cDNA that acted as the sequencing template. Generated by immunoSEQ multiplex PCR, the TCRdb table keeps only in-frame clones and is missing some. The sample includes roughly 40,000 clones, around 90% of them seen just once. The treatment is: oral pan-JAK inhibitor, 5-10 mg twice daily. The source was CD8+ T cells sorted from blood, collected at week 24, from a patient treated with tofacitinib. These receptors all come from a human donor with alopecia areata.

This clone was seen only once. The genes are TRBV28 and TRBJ2-1; TRBD1 might be the D (6 bases). Between the trimmed V and J ends, which lost 2 bases and 3 bases, there was a span of 8 bases. CDR1 and CDR2 from the germline V gene are MDHEN and SYDVKM. The CDR3 is 14 residues long. In DNA, the CDR3 is TGTGCCAGCAGTTTACGAGGGGGCTACAATGAGCAGTTCTTC. This translates into CASSLRGGYNEQFF.

A single count supports this clone. J is TRBJ2-1 and V is TRBV7-8, with TRBD2 matching over 8 bases. This CDR3 has 16 residues. CDR1 and CDR2 (germline): SGHVS, FQNEAQ. V shed 4 bases and J 0 bases; nucleotides not matched to a gene: 5. CDR3 amino acids: CASSSYGTSSYNEQFF. In nucleotides, the CDR3 is TGTGCCAGCAGCTCATACGGGACTAGCTCCTACAATGAGCAGTTCTTC. The variable domain in full, completed from reference TRBV7-8 and TRBJ2-1, reads GAGVSQSPRYKVAKRGQDVALRCDPISGHVSLFWYQQALGQGPEFLTYFQNEAQLDKSGLPSDRFFAERPEGSVSTLKIQRTQQEDSAVYLCASSSYGTSSYNEQFFGPGTRLTVL.

Only one count was recorded for this clone. As DNA, the CDR3 is TGTGCCAGTAGTATTTTATCCACCGGGGAGCTGTTTTTT. It yields the protein CASSILSTGELFF. This chain joins TRBV19 and TRBJ2-2; D is ambiguous. CDR1 and CDR2 (germline): LNHDA, SQIVND (reference sequence). V lost 3 bases and J 4 bases, leaving 6 bases between the germline ends. The CDR3 is made up of 13 amino acids.

The chain couples TRBV13 to TRBJ2-7; possibly TRBD1 for D (6 bases). The germline V and J ends were trimmed by 0 bases and 0 bases, with 9 bases remaining between them. This CDR3 is 15 amino acids long. CDR1 is PRHDT and CDR2 is FYEKMQ in the germline V gene (reference sequence). The CDR3 sequence is CASSLGRGSSYEQYF. In DNA form, the CDR3 reads TGTGCCAGCAGCTTAGGGAGGGGGAGCTCCTACGAGCAGTACTTC.

The gene calls are TRBV25-1 and TRBJ2-7; 8 nucleotides agree with TRBD1. The CDR3 runs 13 residues. V shed 6 bases and J 4 bases; nucleotides not matched to a gene: 5. Germline lookup yields CDR1 MGHDK and CDR2 SYGVNS. This chain's CDR3 is CASSIGQGYEQYF. CDR3 bases: TGTGCCAGCAGCATTGGACAGGGATACGAGCAGTACTTC.

The chain is built from TRBV19 and TRBJ2-7; D remains ambiguous. There are 12 residues in the CDR3. CDR1 and CDR2 (germline): LNHDA, SQIVND (reference sequence). The V and J ends lost 2 bases and 3 bases respectively, with 5 bases between them. CDR3 nucleotide sequence: TGTGCCAGTAGTATATCAGGCTACGAGCAGTACTTC. Its translation is CASSISGYEQYF.

This clone was counted a few times. The chain links TRBV27 to TRBJ2-5; 11 nucleotides agree with TRBD2. The CDR3 covers 15 residues. The ends lost 2 bases at V and 3 bases at J; junction bases unmatched: 2. In germline, CDR1 is MNHEY, CDR2 SMNVEV (reference sequence). CDR3 in amino acids: CASSLLAGGEETQYF. Written as DNA, the CDR3 is TGTGCCAGCAGTTTACTAGCGGGGGGCGAAGAGACCCAGTACTTC.

The chain has TRBV5-1 and TRBJ2-7; 9 positions agree with TRBD1. V trimming: 3 bases; J trimming: 5 bases; junction bases outside the gene matches: 9. The germline V gene has CDR1 SGHRS and CDR2 YFSETQ. This CDR3 comprises 15 residues. The CDR3 DNA sequence: TGCGCCAGCAGCTCACCGGGACAGGGACTCCACGAGCAGTACTTC. It encodes CASSSPGQGLHEQYF.

This clone was observed once. The CDR3 sequence is CSVGDSDGNEQFF. CDR3 bases: TGCAGCGTGGGGGATTCGGACGGTAATGAGCAGTTCTTC. The chain combines TRBV29-1 with TRBJ2-1, with D perhaps given as TRBD1 or TRBD2 (5 bases each). Germline V CDR1 and CDR2: SQVTM, ANQGSEA. V was shortened by 6 bases and J by 7 bases, with 16 bases between the two germline ends. This CDR3 is 13 amino acids long.

This chain connects TRBV6-5 to TRBJ2-3, with 8 positions matching TRBD1. CDR3 length equals 13 residues. Unmatched junction bases numbered 2, after V lost 5 bases and J lost 4 bases. CDR1 is MNHEY, CDR2 SVGAGI, per germline. CDR3 sequence reads: CASSETGADTQYF. The CDR3 nucleotides are TGTGCCAGCAGTGAGACAGGGGCAGATACGCAGTATTTT.